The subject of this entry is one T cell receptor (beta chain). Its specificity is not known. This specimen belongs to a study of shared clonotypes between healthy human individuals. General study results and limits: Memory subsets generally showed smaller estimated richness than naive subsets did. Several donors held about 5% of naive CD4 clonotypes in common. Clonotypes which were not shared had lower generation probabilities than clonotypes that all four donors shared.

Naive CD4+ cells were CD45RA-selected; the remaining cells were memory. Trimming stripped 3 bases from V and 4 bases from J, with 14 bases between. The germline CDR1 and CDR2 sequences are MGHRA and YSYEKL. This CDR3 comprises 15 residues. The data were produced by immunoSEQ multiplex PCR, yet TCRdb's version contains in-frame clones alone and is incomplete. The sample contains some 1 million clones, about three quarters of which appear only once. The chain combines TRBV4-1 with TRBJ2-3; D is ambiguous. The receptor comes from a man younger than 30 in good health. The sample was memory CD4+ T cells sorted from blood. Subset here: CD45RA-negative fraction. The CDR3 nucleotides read TGCGCCAGCAGCCACCCTACTCACCCCCCAGATACGCAGTATTTT. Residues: CASSHPTHPPDTQYF.